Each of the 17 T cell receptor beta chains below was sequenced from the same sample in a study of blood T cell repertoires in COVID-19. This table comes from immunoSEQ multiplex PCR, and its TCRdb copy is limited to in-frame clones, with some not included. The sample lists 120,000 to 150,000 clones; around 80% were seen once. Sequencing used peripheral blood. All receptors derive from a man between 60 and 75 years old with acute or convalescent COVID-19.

CDR3: CASRGVGGKVEQFF. For the CDR3, the DNA is TGTGCCAGCCGAGGTGTTGGCGGGAAGGTGGAGCAGTTCTTC. V is TRBV11-1 and J is TRBJ2-1, with TRBD2 as a possible D gene (6 bases). Germline CDR1 reads SGHAT; CDR2 reads FQDESV (reference sequence). Trimming cost V 8 bases and J 10 bases, with 21 bases left between them. This CDR3 comprises 14 residues.

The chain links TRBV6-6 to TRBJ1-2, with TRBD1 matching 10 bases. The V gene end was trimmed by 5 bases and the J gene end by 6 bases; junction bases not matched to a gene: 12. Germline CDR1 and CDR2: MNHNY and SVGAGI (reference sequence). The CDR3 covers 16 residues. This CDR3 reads CASSPILTGGEDGYTF. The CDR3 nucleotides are TGTGCCAGCAGTCCAATTCTGACAGGGGGCGAGGATGGCTACACCTTC.

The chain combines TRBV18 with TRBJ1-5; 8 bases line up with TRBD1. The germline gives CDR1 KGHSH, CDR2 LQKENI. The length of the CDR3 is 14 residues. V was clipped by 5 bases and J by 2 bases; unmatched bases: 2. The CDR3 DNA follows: TGTGCCAGCTCAGCGACAGGGGGCAATCAGCCCCAGCATTTT. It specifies CASSATGGNQPQHF. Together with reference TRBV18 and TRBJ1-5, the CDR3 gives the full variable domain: NAGVMQNPRHLVRRRGQEARLRCSPMKGHSHVYWYRQLPEEGLKFMVYLQKENIIDESGMPKERFSAEFPKEGPSILRIQQVVRGDSAAYFCASSATGGNQPQHFGDGTRLSIL.

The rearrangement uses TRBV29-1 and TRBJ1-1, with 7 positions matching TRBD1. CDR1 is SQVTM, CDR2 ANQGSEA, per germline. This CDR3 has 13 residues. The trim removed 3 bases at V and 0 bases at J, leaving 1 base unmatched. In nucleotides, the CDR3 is TGCAGCGTTGAGACAGGGTTGAACACTGAAGCTTTCTTT. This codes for CSVETGLNTEAFF.

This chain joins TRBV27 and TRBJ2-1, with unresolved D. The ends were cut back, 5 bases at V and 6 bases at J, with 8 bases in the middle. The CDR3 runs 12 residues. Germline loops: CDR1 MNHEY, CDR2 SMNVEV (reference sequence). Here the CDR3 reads CASSRSVNEQFF. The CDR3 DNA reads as TGTGCCAGCAGTCGGTCCGTCAATGAGCAGTTCTTC.

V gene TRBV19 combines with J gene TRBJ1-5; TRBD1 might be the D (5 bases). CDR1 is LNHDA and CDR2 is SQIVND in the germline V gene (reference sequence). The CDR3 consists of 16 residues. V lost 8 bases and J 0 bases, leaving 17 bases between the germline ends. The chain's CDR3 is CASVGGVSYSNQPQHF. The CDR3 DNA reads TGTGCCAGTGTCGGGGGTGTTTCGTATAGCAATCAGCCCCAGCATTTT.

The CDR3 DNA follows: TGTGCCAGCTCACCCGAGGACACCTATGGCTACACCTTC. It encodes CASSPEDTYGYTF. The rearrangement joins TRBV18 to TRBJ1-2, with TRBD1 as a possible D gene (5 bases). V lost 3 bases to trimming and J lost 4 bases, with 9 bases between them. The CDR3 covers 13 residues. Germline CDR1 reads KGHSH; CDR2 reads LQKENI.

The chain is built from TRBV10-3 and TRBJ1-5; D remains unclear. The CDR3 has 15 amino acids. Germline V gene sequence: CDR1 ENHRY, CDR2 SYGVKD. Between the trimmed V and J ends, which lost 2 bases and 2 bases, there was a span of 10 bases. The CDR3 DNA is TGTGCCATCAGTGAGGGAGGTGTGGGCAATCAGCCCCAGCATTTT. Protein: CAISEGGVGNQPQHF.

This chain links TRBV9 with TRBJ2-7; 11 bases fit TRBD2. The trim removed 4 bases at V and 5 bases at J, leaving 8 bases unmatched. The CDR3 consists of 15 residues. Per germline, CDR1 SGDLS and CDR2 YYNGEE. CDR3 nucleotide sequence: TGTGCCAGCAGCCCCCGACTAGCGGGAATGAACGAGCAGTACTTC. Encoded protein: CASSPRLAGMNEQYF.

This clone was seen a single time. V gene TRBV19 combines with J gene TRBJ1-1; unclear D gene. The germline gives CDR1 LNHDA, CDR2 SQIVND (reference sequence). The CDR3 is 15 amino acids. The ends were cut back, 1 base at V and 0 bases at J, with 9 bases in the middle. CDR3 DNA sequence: TGTGCCAGTAGTATAGGCCCGAGGGTGAACACTGAAGCTTTCTTT. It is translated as CASSIGPRVNTEAFF.

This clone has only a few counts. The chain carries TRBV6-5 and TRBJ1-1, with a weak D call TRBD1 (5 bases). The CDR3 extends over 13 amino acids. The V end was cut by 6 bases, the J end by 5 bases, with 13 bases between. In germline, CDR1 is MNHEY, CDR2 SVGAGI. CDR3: CASRVQGRTEAFF. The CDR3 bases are TGTGCCAGCAGAGTTCAGGGTAGAACTGAAGCTTTCTTT.

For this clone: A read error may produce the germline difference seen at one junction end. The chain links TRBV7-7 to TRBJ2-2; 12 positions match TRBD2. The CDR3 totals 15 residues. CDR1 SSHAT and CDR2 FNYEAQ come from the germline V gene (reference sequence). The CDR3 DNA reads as TGTGCTAGCAGCCAACTAGCGGGAGGATTCGGGGAGCTGTTTTTT. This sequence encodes CASSQLAGGFGELFF.

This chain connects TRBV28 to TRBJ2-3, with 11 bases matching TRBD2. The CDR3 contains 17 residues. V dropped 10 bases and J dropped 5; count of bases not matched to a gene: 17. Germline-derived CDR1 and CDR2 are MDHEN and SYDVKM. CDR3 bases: TGTGCCACCTCGCCCGTTACTAGCGGGAGATCGATAGATACGCAGTATTTT. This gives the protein CATSPVTSGRSIDTQYF. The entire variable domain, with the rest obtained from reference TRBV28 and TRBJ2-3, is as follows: DVKVTQSSRYLVKRTGEKVFLECVQDMDHENMFWYRQDPGLGLRLIYFSYDVKMKEKGDIPEGYSVSREKKERFSLILESASTNQTSMYLCATSPVTSGRSIDTQYFGPGTRLTVL.

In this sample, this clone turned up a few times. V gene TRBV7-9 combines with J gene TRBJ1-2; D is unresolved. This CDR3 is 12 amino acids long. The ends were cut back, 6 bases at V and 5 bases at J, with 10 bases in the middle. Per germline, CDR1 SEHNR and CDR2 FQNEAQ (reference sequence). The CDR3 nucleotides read TGTGCCAGCAGTGTGGAGTCTTATGGCTACACCTTC. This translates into CASSVESYGYTF.

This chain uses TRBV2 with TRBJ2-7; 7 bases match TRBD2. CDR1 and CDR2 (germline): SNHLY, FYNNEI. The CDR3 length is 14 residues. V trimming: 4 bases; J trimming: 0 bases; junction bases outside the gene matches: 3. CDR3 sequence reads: CASSGGGISYEQYF. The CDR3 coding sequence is TGTGCCAGCAGTGGGGGGGGGATCTCCTACGAGCAGTACTTC.

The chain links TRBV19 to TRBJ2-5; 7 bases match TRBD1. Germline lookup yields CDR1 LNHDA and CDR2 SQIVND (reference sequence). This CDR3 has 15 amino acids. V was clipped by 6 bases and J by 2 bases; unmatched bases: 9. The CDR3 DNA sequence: TGTGCCAGTAGCCGACGGACAGGATGGCAAGAGACCCAGTACTTC. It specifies CASSRRTGWQETQYF.

The CDR3 nucleotides read TGTGCCAGCAGTGAAGTAACATTGGCTGAAGCTTTCTTT. It yields the protein CASSEVTLAEAFF. This chain joins TRBV6-1 and TRBJ1-1; no firm D call. V lost 1 base, J lost 6 bases, and 9 bases lay in between. Looked up from germline, CDR1 is MNHNS and CDR2 is SASEGT. This CDR3 contains 13 residues.